This TCR beta chain is drawn from a study of OX40 agonist ivuxolimab in advanced cancers. Overall study context: The dose of intravenous ivuxolimab that patients received every 2 weeks ranged from 0.01 to 10 mg/kg. Partial responses occurred in Three dose-escalation patients, one with hepatocellular carcinoma and two with cutaneous melanoma.

Data came from immunoSEQ multiplex PCR; TCRdb stores just in-frame clones and leaves some out. The data contain tens of thousands of clones, over 60% of them singletons. Trimming at V came to 5 bases and at J to 0 bases, leaving 11 bases not matched to a gene. Germline CDR1 is SGHRS and CDR2 is YFSETQ. The CDR3 covers 19 residues. Worth noting for this clone: Its antigen is unidentified.

The study's findings and limits: The authors also found low normalized T-cell clonal expansion in some nonresponders. On average, CD8+ T cells had more expanded clones than CD4+.

The receptor comes from an adult with an advanced solid tumor such as melanoma, head and neck, liver or kidney cancer. The V gene is TRBV5-1, the J gene TRBJ2-1; 13 bases agree with TRBD2. The sample was CD4+ or CD8+ T cells sorted from blood, taken in a trial of the OX40 agonist ivuxolimab. This CDR3 reads CASRREGLAGTGSYNEQFF. The CDR3, as DNA: TGCGCCAGCAGGAGAGAGGGACTAGCGGGGACTGGCTCCTACAATGAGCAGTTCTTC.